This entry features one T cell receptor (beta chain) sequence. The target antigen is unknown. The data were produced by immunoSEQ multiplex PCR, yet TCRdb's version contains in-frame clones alone and is incomplete. The sample consists of 300,000 to 400,000 clones, less than 75% of them appearing once. The data were obtained in a study of shared clonotypes between healthy human individuals. About the research overall: The donor pool was made up of two women and a few men aged 18 to 49. For every donor, three CD4 naive, three CD4 memory, two CD8 naive and one CD8 memory plates were used.

Study-wide results and limits: Sharing of clonotypes among donors was expected to vary with sequencing depth.

A CD45RA-negative memory subset and a CD45RA+ naive subset were separated from the CD4+ cells. The germline V gene encodes CDR1 GTSNPN and CDR2 SVGIG (reference sequence). V was pared by 0 bases and J by 4 bases, with 12 bases between. The CDR3 length is 15 residues. The chain employs TRBV30 and TRBJ1-4, with D hard to call. Sequencing was done on a sample of memory CD4+ T cells sorted from blood. Subset meaning: CD45RA-negative fraction. This sequence originates from a man aged 30 to 39 in good health. CDR3 sequence: CAWSVSGGHNEKLFF. For the CDR3, the DNA is TGTGCCTGGAGTGTATCAGGAGGGCATAATGAAAAACTGTTTTTT.